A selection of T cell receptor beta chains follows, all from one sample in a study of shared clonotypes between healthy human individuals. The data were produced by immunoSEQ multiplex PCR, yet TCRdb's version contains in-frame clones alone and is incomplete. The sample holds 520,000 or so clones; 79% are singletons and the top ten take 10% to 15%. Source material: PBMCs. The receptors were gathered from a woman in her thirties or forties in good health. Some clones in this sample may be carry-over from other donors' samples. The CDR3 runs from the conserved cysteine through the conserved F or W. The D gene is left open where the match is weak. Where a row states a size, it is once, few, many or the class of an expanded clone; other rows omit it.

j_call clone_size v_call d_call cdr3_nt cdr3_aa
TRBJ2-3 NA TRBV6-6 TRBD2 TGTGCCAGCAGTTACTCAATAGCGGGGGTGACAGATACGCAGTATTTT CASSYSIAGVTDTQYF
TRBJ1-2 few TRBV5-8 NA TGTGCCAGCAGTCCCCGCCGGGGCTTCAACTATGGCTACACCTTC CASSPRRGFNYGYTF
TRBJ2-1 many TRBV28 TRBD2 TGTGCCAGCAGCCCCGGGACTAGCGAATACAATGAGCAGTTCTTC CASSPGTSEYNEQFF
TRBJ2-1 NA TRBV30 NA TGTGCCTGGAGTGGAGCCGACCCCTACAATGAGCAGTTCTTC CAWSGADPYNEQFF
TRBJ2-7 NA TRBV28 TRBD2 TGTGCCACCTGGGGGAGGGCACGTGAGCAGTACTTC CATWGRAREQYF
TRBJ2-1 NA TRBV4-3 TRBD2 TGCGCCAGCAGCCAAGGGCCAGCGGGAGGGTTAAGTGGTGAGCAGTTCTTC CASSQGPAGGLSGEQFF
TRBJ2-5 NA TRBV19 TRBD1 TGTGCCAGTGGCCCGGGCAGGGGGGAGACCCAGTACTTC CASGPGRGETQYF
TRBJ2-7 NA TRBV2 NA TGTGCCAGCAGTTGGAATAGAGGACCCTACGAGCAGTACTTC CASSWNRGPYEQYF
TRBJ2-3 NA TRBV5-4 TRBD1 TGTGCCAGCAGCTCTGGACAGGGGGAAACAGATACGCAGTATTTT CASSSGQGETDTQYF
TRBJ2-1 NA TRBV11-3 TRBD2 TGTGCCAGCAGCTTAGAAGGGACTAGCGGGACCGTCAATCAGGAGCAGTTCTTC CASSLEGTSGTVNQEQFF
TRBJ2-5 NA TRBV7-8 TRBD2 TGTGCCAGCAGCTTAGGGACTAGCGGGAGTAGACAAGAGACCCAGTACTTC CASSLGTSGSRQETQYF
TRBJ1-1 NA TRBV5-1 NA TGCGCCAGCAGCTTGGAACGGGGGCGCGTCGGTCAAGCTTTCTTT CASSLERGRVGQAFF
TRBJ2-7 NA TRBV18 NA TGTGCCAGCTCACCACGTCGGGAAGGGGTCGAGCAGTACTTC CASSPRREGVEQYF